Listed here are 13 T cell receptor beta chains from one sample, sequenced in a study of blood T cell repertoires in COVID-19. Sequenced by immunoSEQ multiplex PCR; TCRdb stores in-frame clones only, minus some. The data hold some 150,000 clones, with approximately 89% observed a single time. Sequenced input: peripheral blood. Receptors originate from a human donor in a cohort sampled during active COVID-19.

The chain combines TRBV9 with TRBJ1-6, with D hard to call. Between the trimmed V and J ends, which lost 1 base and 7 bases, there was a span of 6 bases. The CDR3 covers 13 residues. Per germline, CDR1 SGDLS and CDR2 YYNGEE. CDR3 loop: CASSVSGNSPLHF. In nucleotides, the CDR3 is TGTGCCAGCAGCGTATCGGGAAATTCACCCCTCCACTTT.

V usage is TRBV7-2 and J usage is TRBJ1-2, with 7 positions matching TRBD1. The CDR3 totals 14 residues. Unmatched junction bases numbered 5, after V lost 3 bases and J lost 4 bases. Per germline, CDR1 SGHTA and CDR2 FQGNSA. This CDR3 reads CASSFLTGLYGYTF. The CDR3 coding sequence is TGTGCCAGCAGCTTTTTGACAGGGCTCTATGGCTACACCTTC.

The chain recombines TRBV19 with TRBJ2-3; D unresolved. Germline CDR1 LNHDA, CDR2 SQIVND (reference sequence). The CDR3 contains 14 residues. The germline V and J ends were trimmed by 1 base and 3 bases, with 8 bases remaining between them. The CDR3 region is CASSIGLATDTQYF. CDR3 nucleotide sequence: TGTGCCAGTAGTATAGGTTTAGCTACAGATACGCAGTATTTT.

The rearrangement links TRBV12-5 to TRBJ2-3, with 7 positions matching TRBD2. This CDR3 comprises 17 residues. V shed 1 base, J shed 3 bases, and the junction held 10 bases outside the gene matches. CDR1 LGHNT and CDR2 FRNRAP come from the germline V gene. CDR3 loop: CASGLGAQRGTTDTQYF. CDR3 sequence (DNA): TGTGCTAGTGGTTTGGGGGCCCAGCGGGGAACAACAGATACGCAGTATTTT.

The chain carries TRBV6-2 or TRBV6-3 and TRBJ2-2; D uncertain. The germline V gene encodes CDR1 MNHEY and CDR2 SVGEGT. Trimming stripped 0 bases from V and 6 bases from J, with 11 bases between. The CDR3 runs to 15 residues. Here the CDR3 reads CASSYSSGIPGELFF. The CDR3 nucleotides read TGTGCCAGCAGTTACTCATCCGGTATTCCCGGGGAGCTGTTTTTT.

The chain combines TRBV4-3 with TRBJ2-3; D not certain. V lost 1 base to trimming and J lost 2 bases, with 13 bases between them. CDR1 and CDR2 from the germline V gene are LGHNA and YSLEER. This CDR3 has 16 residues. The CDR3 region is CASSQGHLQPTDTQYF. In DNA, the CDR3 is TGCGCCAGCAGCCAAGGGCACCTTCAACCCACAGATACGCAGTATTTT.

The V gene is TRBV10-3, the J gene TRBJ2-1; 10 bases are shared with TRBD2. In germline, CDR1 is ENHRY, CDR2 SYGVKD. V lost 4 bases, J lost 8 bases, and 14 bases stayed unmatched. The CDR3 covers 17 residues. CDR3 DNA sequence: TGTGCCATCAGTGGTCCCGAGCGGGGGGGACTACAGGATGAGCAGTTCTTC. It specifies CAISGPERGGLQDEQFF.

The J gene is TRBJ2-7, the V gene TRBV3-1 (or the pseudogene TRBV3-2), with D perhaps matching TRBD2 (6 bases). The CDR3 spans 14 residues. From germline, CDR1 is LGHDT and CDR2 YNNKEL (reference sequence). Trimming pared 4 bases from V and 2 bases from J, leaving 12 bases between. The CDR3 here is CASSRRTIPYEQYF. CDR3 coding DNA: TGTGCCAGCAGCCGCCGGACTATCCCCTACGAGCAGTACTTC.

The chain recombines TRBV4-2 with TRBJ1-6; 9 nucleotides agree with TRBD1. CDR1 and CDR2 (germline): LGHNA, YNFKEQ. The V and J ends lost 4 bases and 0 bases, in that order; junction bases with no gene match: 4. The CDR3 consists of 17 residues. The CDR3 region is CASSRGTGSSYNSPLHF. Written as DNA, the CDR3 is TGTGCCAGCAGCCGGGGGACAGGGAGCTCCTATAATTCACCCCTCCACTTT.

This sequence joins TRBV29-1 and TRBJ2-7, with 7 positions matching TRBD1. Germline CDR1 and CDR2: SQVTM and ANQGSEA. The CDR3 is 12 residues long. Losses at the gene ends were 5 bases for V and 5 bases for J; bases not matched to a gene: 6. The DNA for the CDR3 is TGCAGCGTTTGCCCGACAGGGAACGAGCAGTACTTC. Protein product: CSVCPTGNEQYF.

The gene calls are TRBV5-8 and TRBJ2-5; TRBD1 agrees at 10 bases. Germline trimming cut 8 bases from V and 4 bases from J; bases unmatched to any gene: 11. Germline-derived CDR1 and CDR2 are SGHTS and YDEGEE. The CDR3 runs 15 residues. DNA of the CDR3: TGTGCCAGTCGACAGGGGGCGCGACGTGGAGAGACCCAGTACTTC. This gives the protein CASRQGARRGETQYF.

This clone was seen only once. The J gene is TRBJ1-5, the V gene TRBV6-5; TRBD1 matches 11 bases. Germline V gene sequence: CDR1 MNHEY, CDR2 SVGAGI. After removal of 6 bases from V and 6 bases from J, the junction contained 7 bases not matched to a gene. The CDR3 contains 15 residues. CDR3 residues: CASRSGQGVRQPQHF. CDR3 sequence (DNA): TGTGCCAGCAGGTCGGGACAGGGGGTCCGTCAGCCCCAGCATTTT.

J is TRBJ1-1 and V is TRBV18; 7 bases are a match to TRBD1. The CDR3 length is 15 residues. Germline V gene data show CDR1 as KGHSH and CDR2 as LQKENI. V shed 6 bases and J 7 bases; nucleotides not matched to a gene: 14. The CDR3 sequence is CASSESRTGVNEAFF. The CDR3 DNA follows: TGTGCCAGCTCCGAATCAAGAACAGGGGTGAATGAAGCTTTCTTT. Full variable domain (remainder filled in from reference TRBV18 and TRBJ1-1): NAGVMQNPRHLVRRRGQEARLRCSPMKGHSHVYWYRQLPEEGLKFMVYLQKENIIDESGMPKERFSAEFPKEGPSILRIQQVVRGDSAAYFCASSESRTGVNEAFFGQGTRLTVV.